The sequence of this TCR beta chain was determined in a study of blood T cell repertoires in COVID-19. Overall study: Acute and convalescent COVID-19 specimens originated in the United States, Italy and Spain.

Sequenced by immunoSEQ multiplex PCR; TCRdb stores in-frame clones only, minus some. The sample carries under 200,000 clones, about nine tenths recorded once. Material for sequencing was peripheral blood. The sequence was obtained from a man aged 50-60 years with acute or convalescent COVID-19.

CDR3 amino acids: CASSLLGDTEAFF. The CDR3 bases are TGTGCCAGCAGTTTATTAGGGGATACTGAAGCTTTCTTT. This sequence joins TRBV27 and TRBJ1-1; tentatively, D is TRBD1 (5 bases). The germline CDR1 and CDR2 sequences are MNHEY and SMNVEV (reference sequence). The germline V and J ends were trimmed by 1 base and 5 bases, with 8 bases remaining between them. The CDR3 has 13 residues.